Listed below are T cell receptor beta chains from one sample, sequenced in a study of T cells in Graves' hyperthyroidism and ophthalmopathy. Using its own MiXCR run on the multiplex PCR reads, TCRdb lists one record per CDR3 protein. The sample lists approximately 870,000 distinct CDR3 sequences; over 35% were seen once. Sequenced input: blood. All receptors derive from a man between 18 and 29 years old with Graves' hyperthyroidism. CDR3s include the opening cysteine and the closing phenylalanine or tryptophan. The order of the fields is V gene, clone size, J gene, D gene, CDR3 DNA, CDR3 protein. A D gene is named only where the DNA matches it firmly. Clone sizes are given selectively: once, few, many, or a class where the clone is expanded.

>TRBV5-6|few|TRBJ1-1|NA
TGTGCCAGCAGCTTGGAGGAAAGCCCACACACTGAAGCTTTCTTT
CASSLEESPHTEAFF
>TRBV24-1|many|TRBJ1-4|TRBD1
TGTGCCACCAGTAAGGGGGCTGCAACTAATGAAAAACTGTTTTTT
CATSKGAATNEKLFF
>TRBV13|few|TRBJ2-7|TRBD2
TGTGCCAGCAGCATAGCGGGAGGCAACGAGCAGTACTTC
CASSIAGGNEQYF
>TRBV7-7|NA|TRBJ1-5|TRBD1
TGTGCTAGCGGCTTAGAGGCGGGACAGGGGTCTTATAGCAATCAGCCCCAGCATTTT
CASGLEAGQGSYSNQPQHF
>TRBV6-5|NA|TRBJ1-1|NA
TGTGCCAGCAGTGAAAGTATAGGGGCAAACACTGAAGCTTTCTTT
CASSESIGANTEAFF
>TRBV10-3|NA|TRBJ2-5|NA
TGTGCCATCAGCCGGGACTCCTCCGTCGCGACCCAGTACTTC
CAISRDSSVATQYF
>TRBV2|many|TRBJ2-7|NA
TGTGCCAGCGGTAGGGACAAATCCTACGAGCAGTACTTC
CASGRDKSYEQYF
>TRBV7-9|NA|TRBJ2-5|NA
TGTGCCAGCAGCTTAGACGGAGGGTGGCGCGAGACCCAGTACTTC
CASSLDGGWRETQYF
>TRBV7-9|few|TRBJ1-4|NA
TGCGCCAGCAGCCAAATAAGCGAAAAACTGTTTTTT
CASSQISEKLFF
>TRBV19|NA|TRBJ2-5|NA
TGTGCCAGTAGTATACCGAGGGGGGGCAGTGAGCCCCAGTACTTC
CASSIPRGGSEPQYF
>TRBV19|few|TRBJ1-1|NA
TGTGCCAGTAGTATAGTTCCAGGGGAGTCTGAAGCTTTCTTT
CASSIVPGESEAFF
>TRBV2|few|TRBJ2-2|TRBD2
TGTGCCAGCAGTGAAGAGGGACTAGCGGGGCTTAACACCGGGGAGCTGTTTTTT
CASSEEGLAGLNTGELFF
>TRBV5-6|NA|TRBJ1-1|NA
TGTGCCAGCAGCAAACAGGAGATGAACACTGAAGCTTTCTTT
CASSKQEMNTEAFF
>TRBV10-3|NA|TRBJ1-3|NA
TGTGCCATCAGTGTTGGACAGTTCGACCTATATTTT
CAISVGQFDLYF